Following are 12 T cell receptor beta chains from one sample sequenced in a study of shared clonotypes between healthy human individuals. Data came from immunoSEQ multiplex PCR; TCRdb stores just in-frame clones and leaves some out. This table has over 700,000 clones, 72% appearing once. Sequenced material: memory CD4+ T cells sorted from blood. Subset defined: CD45RA-negative fraction. These receptors were collected from a young woman in good health.

The V and J genes are TRBV5-8 and TRBJ2-7; D gene unclear. V dropped 3 bases and J dropped 3 bases, with 4 bases sitting between them. This CDR3 spans 11 amino acids. CDR1 is SGHTS and CDR2 is YDEGEE in the germline V gene. The CDR3 loop is CASSSYYEQYF. The DNA for the CDR3 is TGTGCCAGCAGCTCGTACTACGAGCAGTACTTC.

In the case of this clone: Other DNA sequences in this sample translate to the same CDR3. The rearrangement links TRBV6-1 to TRBJ1-5, with D perhaps matching TRBD1 (6 bases). This CDR3 region has 15 residues. The germline V and J ends were trimmed by 2 bases and 1 base, with 9 bases remaining between them. CDR1 MNHNS and CDR2 SASEGT come from the germline V gene. CDR3 loop: CASSEFRGSNQPQHF. In DNA form, the CDR3 reads TGTGCCAGCAGTGAATTCAGGGGAAGCAATCAGCCCCAGCATTTT.

This clone came up a few times. The J gene is TRBJ1-1, the V gene TRBV5-1, with 7 bases matching TRBD1. V shed 6 bases and J 7 bases; nucleotides not matched to a gene: 12. The length of the CDR3 is 14 residues. Germline CDR1 is SGHRS and CDR2 is YFSETQ. The CDR3 DNA follows: TGCGCCAGCAATCTCGATCAAGGGGGCGATGAAGCTTTCTTT. Protein: CASNLDQGGDEAFF.

The DNA of the CDR3 is TGTGCCAGCTCAGGAGCAGAAAAAAAACTGTTTTTT. Encoded protein: CASSGAEKKLFF. This chain connects TRBV18 to TRBJ1-4; D not resolved. Germline CDR1 is KGHSH and CDR2 is LQKENI. This CDR3 is built from 12 residues. Trimming removed 5 bases from V and 9 bases from J, with 10 bases in between.

Of note for this clone: A single base separates this from a much larger clone, so it may be a read error. Other DNA sequences in this sample translate to the same CDR3. V usage is TRBV7-3 and J usage is TRBJ1-1; D is ambiguous. Deletions cut 2 bases from V and 1 base from J, with 5 bases between. CDR1 is SGHTA, CDR2 FQGTGA, per germline. This CDR3 comprises 13 residues. Written as DNA, the CDR3 is TGTGCCAGCAGCTTAGGTAGGAACACTGAAGCTTTCTTT. Translating it yields CASSLGRNTEAFF. The full variable domain, with the rest looked up from reference TRBV7-3 and TRBJ1-1, is GAGVSQTPSNKVTEKGKYVELRCDPISGHTALYWYRQSLGQGPEFLIYFQGTGAADDSGLPNDRFFAVRPEGSVSTLKIQRTERGDSAVYLCASSLGRNTEAFFGQGTRLTVV.

This clone has at least ten counts. The gene calls are TRBV4-1 and TRBJ2-7, with 11 bases identical to TRBD2. The CDR3 is 18 amino acids. Germline CDR1 and CDR2: MGHRA and YSYEKL. The trim removed 1 base at V and 4 bases at J, leaving 12 bases unmatched. The CDR3 DNA reads as TGCGCCAGCAGCCAAGTAGATTTTATAGGGACTAGCGGATACGAGCAGTACTTC. Its translation: CASSQVDFIGTSGYEQYF.

This clone was seen only a few times. V is TRBV5-4 and J is TRBJ2-2, with TRBD2 matching 11 bases. Germline lookup yields CDR1 SGHNT and CDR2 YYREEE (reference sequence). The CDR3 length is 17 residues. V lost 1 base and J lost 1; bases outside the gene matches: 3. The CDR3 DNA is TGTGCCAGCAGCTTGTTGCTAGCGGGAGGGAACACCGGGGAGCTGTTTTTT. It codes for CASSLLLAGGNTGELFF.

This rearrangement joins TRBV18 to TRBJ1-2; D gene ambiguous. Germline CDR1 and CDR2: KGHSH and LQKENI. The length of the CDR3 is 14 residues. V dropped 2 bases and J dropped 2 bases, with 9 bases sitting between them. CDR3 bases: TGTGCCAGCTCACCATCCCCAGACAACTATGGCTACACCTTC. Amino acid sequence: CASSPSPDNYGYTF.

This clone was detected once. J is TRBJ2-1 and V is TRBV4-1; 16 nucleotides align to TRBD2. V lost 2 bases to trimming and J lost 2 bases; unmatched junction nucleotides: 9. CDR1 and CDR2 (germline): MGHRA, YSYEKL. The CDR3 has 20 residues. CDR3 sequence: CASSQPQGTSGRAPYNEQFF. CDR3 in DNA: TGCGCCAGCAGCCAACCCCAGGGGACTAGCGGGAGGGCACCCTACAATGAGCAGTTCTTC.

The rearrangement joins TRBV7-8 to TRBJ2-5; 7 nucleotides match TRBD1. CDR3 length: 15 residues. The germline V gene has CDR1 SGHVS and CDR2 FQNEAQ. The V gene end was trimmed by 3 bases and the J gene end by 3 bases; junction bases not matched to a gene: 7. The CDR3 loop reads CASSFKTGSEETQYF. CDR3 sequence (DNA): TGTGCCAGCAGCTTCAAGACAGGGTCCGAAGAGACCCAGTACTTC.

About this clone: This CDR3 is also generated by other DNA sequences in the sample. The V and J genes are TRBV30 and TRBJ2-2; D remains unclear. Germline lookup yields CDR1 GTSNPN and CDR2 SVGIG (reference sequence). Between the trimmed V and J ends, which lost 0 bases and 2 bases, there was a span of 4 bases. The CDR3 is made up of 13 amino acids. This chain's CDR3 is CAWSVLNTGELFF. The CDR3 DNA reads as TGTGCCTGGAGTGTCCTAAACACCGGGGAGCTGTTTTTT.

The sample holds one count of this clone. The chain uses TRBV4-1 and TRBJ2-1, with 9 bases aligning to TRBD2. Germline loops: CDR1 MGHRA, CDR2 YSYEKL. V was pared by 0 bases and J by 8 bases, with 11 bases of the junction left unmatched. The CDR3 extends over 17 amino acids. The CDR3, as DNA: TGCGCCAGCAGCCAAGAAACCGGGACTAGCCTGGTCGATGAGCAGTTCTTC. Encoded protein: CASSQETGTSLVDEQFF.